This T cell receptor beta chain appears in the sequencing data of a study of T cell responses to AZD1222 COVID-19 vaccine. Broader study findings: Most donors were white British, females outnumbered males, and clonal diversity was possibly underestimated. Spike-specific TCR depth and breadth grew after two AZD1222 doses.

Trimming shortened V by 2 bases and J by 4 bases, and 5 bases separated the two germline ends. Germline-derived CDR1 and CDR2 are MDHEN and SYDVKM. The CDR3 is 13 amino acids. Some clones are missing from TCRdb's copy, which holds only in-frame ones; the method was immunoSEQ multiplex PCR. The sample lists 55,000 to 85,000 clones; roughly 84% were seen once. Notes on this clone: Its target is unknown.

The sequence derives from an adult in good health. The source was peripheral blood, collected on day 0 of AZD1222 vaccination. The chain carries TRBV28 and TRBJ2-2; no clear D gene. The CDR3 region is CASSLRPTGELFF. DNA of the CDR3: TGTGCCAGCAGTTTACGGCCCACCGGGGAGCTGTTTTTT.